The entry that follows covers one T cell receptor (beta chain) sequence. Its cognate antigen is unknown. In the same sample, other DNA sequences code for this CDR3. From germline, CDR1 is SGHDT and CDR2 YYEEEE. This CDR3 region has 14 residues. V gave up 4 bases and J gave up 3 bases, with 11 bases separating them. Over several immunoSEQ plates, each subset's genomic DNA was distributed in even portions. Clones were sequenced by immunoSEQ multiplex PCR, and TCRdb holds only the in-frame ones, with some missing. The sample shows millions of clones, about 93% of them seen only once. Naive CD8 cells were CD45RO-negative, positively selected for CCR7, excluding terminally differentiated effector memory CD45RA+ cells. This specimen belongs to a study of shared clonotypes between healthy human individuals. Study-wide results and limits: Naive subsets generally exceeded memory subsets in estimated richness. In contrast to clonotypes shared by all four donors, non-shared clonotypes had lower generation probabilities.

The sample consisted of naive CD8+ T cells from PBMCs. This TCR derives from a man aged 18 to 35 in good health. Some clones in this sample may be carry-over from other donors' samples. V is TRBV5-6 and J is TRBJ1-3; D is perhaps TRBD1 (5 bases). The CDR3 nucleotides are TGTGCCAGCAGCCTAGTGGGGGTTGGAAACACCATATATTTT. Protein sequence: CASSLVGVGNTIYF.